This TCR beta chain originates from a study of blood T cells in healthy people across ages. Primed by a sample-barcoded 5' primer and a J-beta primer mix, a second PCR proceeded for roughly 7 to 11 cycles. TCRdb redid the calling of the 5' RACE reads with MiXCR, one entry per CDR3 protein. The sample records 1.4 million to 1.5 million distinct CDR3 sequences, 42% being singletons. This clonotype was seen only a few times. This CDR3 is built from 15 residues. Trimming shortened V by 6 bases and J by 5 bases, and 19 bases separated the two germline ends. This clonotype originated in a woman aged 18-29 years in good health. This chain uses TRBV12-3 or TRBV12-4 with TRBJ1-2; D unclear. Sequencing was done on a sample of blood. The CDR3 reads CASRPGDSYPYGYTF. In nucleotides, the CDR3 is TGTGCCAGCAGGCCGGGAGATTCTTACCCTTATGGCTACACCTTC.